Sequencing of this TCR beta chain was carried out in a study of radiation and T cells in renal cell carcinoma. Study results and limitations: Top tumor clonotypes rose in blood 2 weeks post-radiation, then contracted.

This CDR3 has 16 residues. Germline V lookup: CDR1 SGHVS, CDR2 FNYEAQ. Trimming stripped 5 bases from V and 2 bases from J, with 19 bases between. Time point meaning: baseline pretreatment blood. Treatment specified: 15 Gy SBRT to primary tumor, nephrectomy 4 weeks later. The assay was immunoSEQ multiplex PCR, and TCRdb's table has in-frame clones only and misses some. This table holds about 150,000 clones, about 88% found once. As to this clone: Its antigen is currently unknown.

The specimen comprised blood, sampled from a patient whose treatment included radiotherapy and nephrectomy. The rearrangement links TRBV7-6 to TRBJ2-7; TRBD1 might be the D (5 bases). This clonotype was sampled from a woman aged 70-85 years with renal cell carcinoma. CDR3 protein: CASSPRVGQGPYEQYF. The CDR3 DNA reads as TGTGCCAGCAGCCCACGGGTAGGGCAGGGTCCCTACGAGCAGTACTTC.